These 5 T cell receptor beta chains originate from one sample sequenced in a study of T cells in Graves' hyperthyroidism and ophthalmopathy. The CDR3 regions of TCR beta were amplified from RNA transcripts. When the TCR CDR3 underwent first-round RT-PCR, the HTBI primer set was used. TCRdb analysed the multiplex PCR reads with MiXCR anew, one entry per CDR3 protein. Among hundreds of thousands of distinct CDR3 sequences listed, less than 20% were seen once. Sequencing used blood. The receptors stem from a man between 40 and 49 years old with Graves' ophthalmopathy.

This clonotype was found many times. This sequence joins TRBV7-9 and TRBJ2-1, with D tentatively TRBD2 (7 bases). The germline V gene encodes CDR1 SEHNR and CDR2 FQNEAQ (reference sequence). The V and J ends lost 2 bases and 6 bases respectively, with 17 bases between them. CDR3 size: 16 residues. The CDR3 DNA reads TGTGCCAGCAGCTTATCGGGGGGCGTGGATTCCAATGAGCAGTTCTTC. Translated: CASSLSGGVDSNEQFF. Full variable domain (remainder filled in from reference TRBV7-9 and TRBJ2-1): DTGVSQNPRHKITKRGQNVTFRCDPISEHNRLYWYRQTLGQGPEFLTYFQNEAQLEKSRLLSDRFSAERPKGSFSTLEIQRTEQGDSAMYLCASSLSGGVDSNEQFFGPGTRLTVL.

A remark on this clonotype: It may be a read error: a sequence one base away is much more abundant. The chain recombines TRBV11-2 with TRBJ1-1; the D is unclear. Trimming cost V 2 bases and J 5 bases, with 9 bases left between them. CDR3 length: 13 amino acids. CDR1 SGHAT and CDR2 FQNNGV come from the germline V gene. CDR3 in amino acids: CASSLRGRTEAFF. CDR3 sequence (DNA): TGTGCCAGCAGCTTAAGAGGACGAACTGAAGCTTTCTTT.

This clonotype has a handful of counts. The rearrangement links TRBV18 to TRBJ2-1; TRBD2 matches at 9 bases. Germline CDR1 and CDR2: KGHSH and LQKENI. Trimming took 3 bases from V and 5 from J; bases not matched to a gene: 14. The CDR3 totals 18 residues. For the CDR3, the DNA is TGTGCCAGCTCACCTAAGTGGGTAGCGGGGGCCGAAAACAATGAGCAGTTCTTC. It is translated as CASSPKWVAGAENNEQFF.

This clonotype was seen ten or more times. The chain's CDR3 is CASSREGGRGGEQYF. As DNA, the CDR3 is TGCGCCAGCAGCCGGGAAGGTGGCAGGGGTGGCGAGCAGTACTTC. The chain couples TRBV5-1 to TRBJ2-7; D perhaps matches TRBD1 (6 bases). Trimming cost V 4 bases and J 6 bases, with 20 bases left between them. CDR3 length: 15 residues. Looked up from germline, CDR1 is SGHRS and CDR2 is YFSETQ.

This clonotype was detected only a few times. This chain connects TRBV6-1 to TRBJ2-2; D is uncertain. V lost 6 bases and J 7 bases, leaving 15 bases between the germline ends. CDR1 MNHNS and CDR2 SASEGT come from the germline V gene. This CDR3 spans 14 amino acids. The CDR3 loop is CASSRLQFIGELFF. In DNA form, the CDR3 reads TGTGCCAGCAGCCGGCTTCAGTTTATCGGGGAGCTGTTTTTT.